This T cell receptor beta chain was profiled in a study of graft-versus-host responses after intestinal transplantation. TCRdb keeps only in-frame clones here, not all; method: immunoSEQ multiplex PCR. The sample includes about 120,000 clones, around 93% of them seen just once. Germline-derived CDR1 and CDR2 are SEHNR and FQNEAQ (reference sequence). V lost 5 bases to trimming and J lost 4 bases, with 24 bases between them. The CDR3 consists of 17 residues. With respect to this clone: Its antigen is undetermined.

This sequence was found in a human donor who received an intestinal transplant. The chain combines TRBV7-9 with TRBJ2-7; possibly TRBD2 for D (5 bases). The sequenced sample was unstimulated CD8+ T cells sorted from spleen or lymph node cells, obtained before intestinal transplant. CDR3 in DNA: TGTGCCAGCAGCACCACCAGTGGTAGCGATGGACCATACGAGCAGTACTTC. Its protein product is CASSTTSGSDGPYEQYF.